This T cell receptor (beta chain) was sequenced for a study of neurological immune-mediated disorders. Many counts were recorded for this clonotype. As for time point: longitudinal time-point 2. Template-switch 5'RACE cDNA synthesis added a 10-nucleotide unique molecular identifier. MiXCR, run by TCRdb on the 5' RACE reads, gives a single entry per CDR3 protein. This table has around 90,000 distinct CDR3 sequences, roughly 13% appearing once. With V trimmed by 8 bases and J by 5 bases, 6 bases remained unmatched. This CDR3 region has 14 residues. The J gene is TRBJ2-5, the V gene TRBV12-3 or TRBV12-4, with TRBD2 identical over 12 bases. This sequence was found in a female donor with HTLV-1-associated myelopathy (HAM/TSP). The specimen was PBMCs. As DNA, the CDR3 is TGTGCCAGCTCCCTAGCGGGGGGGGGGGAGACCCAGTACTTC. Protein sequence: CASSLAGGGETQYF.